These 7 T cell receptor beta chains were sequenced from one sample in a study of regulatory T cells in long-lasting Graves disease. Through Arm-PCR of CDR3 regions and iRepertoire HTBI primers, TCR beta libraries were built. TCRdb recomputed calls from the multiplex PCR reads with MiXCR, one row per CDR3 protein. The sample has around 250,000 distinct CDR3 sequences; about 19% are singletons. Documented time point: newly diagnosed GD, antithyroid drugs for less than 3 months. There was RNA extracted from PBMCs, and the TCR library was made from it. The input for sequencing was peripheral blood mononuclear cells (PBMCs), taken at new diagnosis, from a patient treated with antithyroid drugs. The receptors shown here come from a female donor with Graves disease.

This clonotype has a count of ten or more. The chain combines TRBV7-2 with TRBJ2-7, with TRBD2 matching over 8 bases. The CDR3 loop spans 15 amino acids. V lost 4 bases, J lost 6 bases, and 11 bases stayed unmatched. The germline V gene has CDR1 SGHTA and CDR2 FQGNSA. CDR3 nucleotide sequence: TGTGCCAGCAGCTCGGACTTAGCGGGGAGAGGCGAGCAGTACTTC. Protein: CASSSDLAGRGEQYF.

The chain links TRBV6-2 or TRBV6-3 to TRBJ2-3; D gene ambiguous. V lost 0 bases to trimming and J lost 2 bases, with 9 bases between them. CDR3 length equals 15 residues. CDR1 is MNHEY, CDR2 SVGEGT, per germline. CDR3 in amino acids: CASSYSKGITDTQYF. CDR3 sequence (DNA): TGTGCCAGCAGTTACTCGAAGGGTATCACAGATACGCAGTATTTT.

The rearrangement links TRBV7-7 to TRBJ2-7; D perhaps matches TRBD2 (6 bases). The CDR3 sequence is 18 residues long. Trimming stripped 1 base from V and 7 bases from J, with 26 bases between. Germline CDR1 reads SSHAT; CDR2 reads FNYEAQ (reference sequence). Written as DNA, the CDR3 is TGTGCCAGCAGCTTAGGAGGGACTGTCGAGGGCGGGGTGGGAGAGCAGTACTTC. Translating gives CASSLGGTVEGGVGEQYF.

At least ten counts were recorded for this clonotype. V usage is TRBV6-2 or TRBV6-3 and J usage is TRBJ1-2; D gene ambiguous. The ends were cut back, 5 bases at V and 8 bases at J, with 15 bases in the middle. The CDR3 covers 13 residues. Germline lookup yields CDR1 MNHEY and CDR2 SVGEGT. The CDR3 DNA reads as TGTGCCAGCAGTACCGCGGGCGTTGGAGGCTACACCTTC. This translates into CASSTAGVGGYTF.

This clonotype has only a few counts. V is TRBV19 and J is TRBJ1-1, with unresolved D. Germline loops: CDR1 LNHDA, CDR2 SQIVND (reference sequence). V was cut by 7 bases and J by 2 bases, with 20 bases left in between. The CDR3 totals 16 residues. CDR3 region: CASTWARVRSNTEAFF. As DNA, the CDR3 is TGTGCCAGTACCTGGGCCCGGGTTAGATCAAACACTGAAGCTTTCTTT.

This clonotype was found many times. This chain uses TRBV30 with TRBJ2-3; 7 nucleotides line up with TRBD2. Germline V gene data show CDR1 as GTSNPN and CDR2 as SVGIG (reference sequence). The CDR3 has 16 amino acids. The trim removed 5 bases at V and 2 bases at J, leaving 13 bases unmatched. Here the CDR3 reads CAWDSGGSHTTDTQYF. The DNA for the CDR3 is TGTGCCTGGGATTCGGGCGGGAGCCATACCACAGATACGCAGTATTTT.

This clonotype was observed many times. The chain combines TRBV3-1 with TRBJ2-5; possible D gene TRBD2, 5 bases. The V gene lost 5 bases and the J gene lost 0 bases, with 10 bases spanning the gap. Germline CDR1 LGHDT, CDR2 YNNKEL (reference sequence). CDR3 length: 14 residues. The chain's CDR3 is CASSSRGDQETQYF. CDR3 DNA: TGTGCCAGCAGCTCCCGGGGAGACCAAGAGACCCAGTACTTC.